What follows are 6 T cell receptor beta chains derived from one specimen sequenced in a study of T-cell reconstitution after alpha-beta-depleted transplantation in children. Unique molecular identifiers tagged the TCRbeta library. TCRdb processed the PCR reads anew with MiXCR; each CDR3 protein has one entry. The sample contains hundreds of thousands of distinct CDR3 sequences, about 9.9% of which appear only once. The specimen comprised peripheral blood, sampled 180 days after TCRalphabeta/CD19-depleted stem cell transplant. The receptors stem from a male patient between 2 and 10 years old who had a stem cell transplant for chronic granulomatous disease, so the T cells may come from the graft donor.

This clonotype was observed at least ten times. The chain employs TRBV5-1 and TRBJ2-3; D unresolved. The CDR3 is 13 residues long. Trimming pared 4 bases from V and 6 bases from J, leaving 12 bases between. CDR1 is SGHRS, CDR2 YFSETQ, per germline. The CDR3 region has the DNA TGCGCCAGCAGCGAACCAGGCGGCGATACGCAGTATTTT. Protein sequence: CASSEPGGDTQYF.

This clonotype was seen repeatedly, ten times or more. V usage is TRBV28 and J usage is TRBJ1-6; D gene uncertain. This CDR3 spans 13 amino acids. The germline CDR1 and CDR2 sequences are MDHEN and SYDVKM. Between the trimmed V and J ends, which lost 5 bases and 4 bases, there was a span of 6 bases. The CDR3 coding sequence is TGTGCCAGCAGTGAACAGTATAATTCACCCCTCCACTTT. Translation: CASSEQYNSPLHF.

As regards this clonotype: One base away lies a much larger clone, so this may be a sequencing read error. The rearrangement joins TRBV20-1 to TRBJ2-1; 8 nucleotides align to TRBD2. Germline lookup yields CDR1 DFQATT and CDR2 SNEGSKA (reference sequence). The ends lost 6 bases at V and 8 bases at J; junction bases unmatched: 9. This CDR3 region has 13 residues. This CDR3 is CSATLSGGDEQFF. As DNA, the CDR3 is TGCAGTGCCACACTCAGCGGGGGCGATGAGCAGTTCTTC.

At least ten counts were recorded for this clonotype. V and J are TRBV7-8 and TRBJ2-1, with 7 bases identical to TRBD2. V lost 1 base, J lost 0 bases, and 9 bases stayed unmatched. The CDR3 spans 18 residues. The germline gives CDR1 SGHVS, CDR2 FQNEAQ. The CDR3 spells CASSLVAVRTSSYNEQFF. The CDR3 nucleotides read TGTGCCAGCAGCTTAGTCGCCGTTAGGACTAGCTCCTACAATGAGCAGTTCTTC.

In its sample, this clonotype was seen a few times. V is TRBV12-3 or TRBV12-4 and J is TRBJ2-7; 12 bases are shared with TRBD2. There are 14 residues in the CDR3. Trimming cost V 6 bases and J 4 bases; bases outside gene matches: 4. CDR3 bases: TGTGCCAGCAGACTACTAGCGGGAGGATACGAGCAGTACTTC. Its protein is CASRLLAGGYEQYF.

The chain employs TRBV7-3 and TRBJ2-5; no firm D call. This CDR3 region has 14 residues. Deletions cut 2 bases from V and 5 bases from J, with 12 bases between. From germline, CDR1 is SGHTA and CDR2 FQGTGA. Here the CDR3 reads CASSLPGPRETQYF. DNA for the CDR3: TGTGCCAGCAGCTTACCGGGTCCCAGGGAGACCCAGTACTTC.